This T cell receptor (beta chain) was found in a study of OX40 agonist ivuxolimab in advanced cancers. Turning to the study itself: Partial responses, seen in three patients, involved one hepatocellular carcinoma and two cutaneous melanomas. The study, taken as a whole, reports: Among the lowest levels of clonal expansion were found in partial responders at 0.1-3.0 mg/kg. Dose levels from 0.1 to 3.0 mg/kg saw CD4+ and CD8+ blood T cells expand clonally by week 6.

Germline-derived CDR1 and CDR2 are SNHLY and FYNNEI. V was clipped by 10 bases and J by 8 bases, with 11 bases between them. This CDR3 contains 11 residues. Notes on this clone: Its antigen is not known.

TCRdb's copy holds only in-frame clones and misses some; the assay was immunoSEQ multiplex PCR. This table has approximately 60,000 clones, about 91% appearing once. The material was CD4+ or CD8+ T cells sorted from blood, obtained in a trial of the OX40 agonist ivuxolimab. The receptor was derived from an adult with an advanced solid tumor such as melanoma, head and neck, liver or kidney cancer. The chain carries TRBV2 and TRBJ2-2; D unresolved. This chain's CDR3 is CATLLGGELFF. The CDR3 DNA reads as TGTGCCACACTACTGGGAGGGGAGCTGTTTTTT.